Shown below are 15 T cell receptor beta chains from a single sample sequenced in a study of Tregs in tolerant kidney transplant recipients. Antigens for these TCRs are unknown. Assay used: immunoSEQ multiplex PCR; TCRdb lists only in-frame clones, some missing. This sample has around 1,800 clones; around 48% occur once, and the top ten carry about 23%. The sequenced sample consisted of Tregs from blood cultured with allogeneic cells. Receptors originate from a human donor in good health.

The chain employs TRBV7-3 and TRBJ2-7, with a tentative D call TRBD1 (6 bases). Germline V gene data show CDR1 as SGHTA and CDR2 as FQGTGA. V was trimmed by 2 bases and J by 1 base, leaving 12 bases between them. The CDR3 has 15 residues. CDR3 sequence: CASSLPAQGSYEQYF. The CDR3 DNA reads TGTGCCAGCAGCTTACCCGCACAGGGTTCCTACGAGCAGTACTTC.

This clone is medium-sized by share. The chain joins TRBV11-3 to TRBJ2-1; 10 bases are shared with TRBD2. Germline assignment: CDR1 SGHNT and CDR2 YENEEA. The CDR3 is 18 amino acids. V lost 0 bases and J lost 5; bases outside the gene matches: 10. CDR3 sequence (DNA): TGTGCCAGCAGCTTAGATCTAACTAGCGGGAAGAGGGACAATGAGCAGTTCTTC. It yields the protein CASSLDLTSGKRDNEQFF.

The chain carries TRBV7-9 and TRBJ2-7; D unclear. The CDR3 loop spans 15 amino acids. CDR1 SEHNR and CDR2 FQNEAQ come from the germline V gene (reference sequence). Trimming left V 5 bases short and J 1 base short, with 15 bases between. This CDR3 is CASSRSGTRSYEQYF. The CDR3 DNA is TGTGCCAGCAGCCGATCAGGCACAAGGTCCTACGAGCAGTACTTC.

The chain couples TRBV11-3 to TRBJ2-2; 10 bases align to TRBD1. The CDR3 is made up of 16 amino acids. Germline V CDR1 and CDR2: SGHNT, YENEEA. V shed 3 bases and J 4 bases; nucleotides not matched to a gene: 5. Written as DNA, the CDR3 is TGTGCCAGCAGCTTGGGGACAGGGGATGGCACCGGGGAGCTGTTTTTT. Residues: CASSLGTGDGTGELFF.

The gene calls are TRBV19 and TRBJ2-1, with TRBD1 matching 8 bases. This CDR3 has 18 residues. Trimming took 0 bases from V and 5 from J; bases not matched to a gene: 12. The V gene's germline CDR1 is LNHDA and CDR2 SQIVND (reference sequence). CDR3 bases: TGTGCCAGTAGTATAGATCGCAGGGACAGGCCAATCCACAATGAGCAGTTCTTC. It codes for CASSIDRRDRPIHNEQFF.

The chain couples TRBV7-9 to TRBJ1-3; no clear D gene. CDR3 length: 14 amino acids. The ends were cut back, 6 bases at V and 0 bases at J, with 9 bases in the middle. Germline CDR1 reads SEHNR; CDR2 reads FQNEAQ (reference sequence). Written as DNA, the CDR3 is TGTGCCAGCAGGACCTCGGCCTCTGGAAACACCATATATTTT. It is translated as CASRTSASGNTIYF.

V is TRBV9 and J is TRBJ2-7; D possibly corresponds to TRBD2 (5 bases). Trimming shortened V by 0 bases and J by 0 bases, and 10 bases separated the two germline ends. Germline V lookup: CDR1 SGDLS, CDR2 YYNGEE. CDR3 length: 15 residues. The CDR3 spells CASSVEAAYSYEQYF. The CDR3 nucleotides read TGTGCCAGCAGCGTAGAAGCGGCCTACTCCTACGAGCAGTACTTC.

In its sample, this clone was seen once. One end of the junction is discordant with germline, which a read error may explain. The chain links TRBV11-1 to TRBJ1-5, with D maybe TRBD1 (6 bases). There are 18 residues in the CDR3. Germline CDR1 reads SGHAT; CDR2 reads FQDESV (reference sequence). The CDR3 protein is CARSLEGTRTVRNQPQHF. CDR3 nucleotide sequence: TGTGCCAGAAGCTTGGAAGGCACTCGGACAGTCCGGAATCAGCCCCAGCATTTT.

The rearrangement uses TRBV11-1 and TRBJ1-3; D is undetermined. V was trimmed by 1 base and J by 5 bases, leaving 9 bases between them. This CDR3 is 14 amino acids long. Germline values: CDR1 SGHAT, CDR2 FQDESV (reference sequence). The CDR3 loop is CASSLGQFRNTIYF. The CDR3 region has the DNA TGTGCCAGCAGCTTAGGACAATTCCGAAACACCATATATTTT.

This chain links TRBV6-1 with TRBJ2-5, with TRBD2 as a possible D gene (6 bases). Germline V CDR1 and CDR2: MNHNS, SASEGT. The CDR3 spans 14 residues. The V end was cut by 5 bases, the J end by 7 bases, with 17 bases between. Here the CDR3 reads CASSQTRRGGTQYF. As DNA, the CDR3 is TGTGCCAGCAGTCAAACGAGGCGGGGCGGGACCCAGTACTTC.

This clone is classed as hyperexpanded. A read error may produce the germline difference seen at one junction end. Different DNA sequences within this sample yield the same CDR3. This chain joins TRBV7-6 and TRBJ2-2; 12 bases are a match to TRBD2. This CDR3 has 16 amino acids. The germline gives CDR1 SGHVS, CDR2 FNYEAQ. CDR3 sequence (DNA): TGTGCCAGCAGCCTAGCGGGGGGGCCGAACACCGGGGAGCTGTTTTTT. Its translation: CASSLAGGPNTGELFF.

This chain joins TRBV6-5 and TRBJ1-6; 7 positions agree with TRBD1. The CDR3 is 15 residues long. The trim removed 5 bases at V and 4 bases at J, leaving 5 bases unmatched. CDR1 is MNHEY and CDR2 is SVGAGI in the germline V gene. This CDR3 is CASSVRQGYNSPLHF. The CDR3 nucleotides read TGTGCCAGCAGTGTTCGACAGGGTTATAATTCACCCCTCCACTTT.

The V gene is TRBV11-2, the J gene TRBJ2-7, with TRBD2 matching 7 bases. Trimming took 5 bases from V and 6 from J; bases not matched to a gene: 13. Germline CDR1 reads SGHAT; CDR2 reads FQNNGV. There are 15 residues in the CDR3. DNA of the CDR3: TGTGCCAGCAGCCCAAAAAATGGACTAGTCGGCGAGCAGTACTTC. Encoded protein: CASSPKNGLVGEQYF. Complete variable domain (other parts from reference TRBV11-2 and TRBJ2-7): EAGVAQSPRYKIIEKRQSVAFWCNPISGHATLYWYQQILGQGPKLLIQFQNNGVVDDSQLPKDRFSAERLKGVDSTLKIQPAKLEDSAVYLCASSPKNGLVGEQYFGPGTRLTVT.

The sample holds a few counts of this clone. This chain connects TRBV6-6 to TRBJ1-5; D call uncertain. Trimming pared 7 bases from V and 5 bases from J, leaving 12 bases between. Germline assignment: CDR1 MNHNY and CDR2 SVGAGI (reference sequence). There are 13 residues in the CDR3. The CDR3 reads CASKAEGYQPQHF. In DNA, the CDR3 is TGTGCCAGCAAGGCAGAGGGTTATCAGCCCCAGCATTTT.

This clone was counted only a few times. V gene TRBV15 combines with J gene TRBJ1-2; D call uncertain. CDR1 and CDR2 from the germline V gene are LNHNV and YYDKDF (reference sequence). CDR3 length: 14 amino acids. The V gene lost 1 base and the J gene lost 3 bases, with 9 bases spanning the gap. The CDR3 sequence is CATSRGTRYYGYTF. CDR3 coding DNA: TGTGCCACCAGCAGAGGTACCCGGTACTATGGCTACACCTTC. Combining the CDR3 with reference TRBV15 and TRBJ1-2 gives the whole variable domain DAMVIQNPRYQVTQFGKPVTLSCSQTLNHNVMYWYQQKSSQAPKLLFHYYDKDFNNEADTPDNFQSRRPNTSFCFLDIRSPGLGDTAMYLCATSRGTRYYGYTFGSGTRLTVV.